These T cell receptor beta chains were read from a single sample in a study. Each CDR3 protein gets one entry after TCRdb re-called the reads with MiXCR. Here the sample spans some 5,500 distinct CDR3 sequences, around 9.5% being singletons. Sequencing was carried out using CD4+ T cells from synovial fluid. These receptors were collected from a human donor with rheumatoid arthritis. Both conserved end residues are part of each CDR3. Each record gives: V gene, J gene, clone size, D gene, CDR3 DNA, CDR3 protein. The D gene is left open where the match is weak. Part of the rows lack a size; the others show once, few, many or a class for expanded clones.

>TRBV7-2|TRBJ2-4|medium-sized|-
TGTGCCAGCAGTCTGGGATTTTTGAACATTCAGTACTTC
CASSLGFLNIQYF
>TRBV28|TRBJ1-6|-|-
TGTGCCAGCAGCTCCGGGACAATCAATTCACCCCTCCACTTT
CASSSGTINSPLHF
>TRBV7-9|TRBJ2-4|-|-
TGTGCCAGCAGCCATGGGCCTAGCATTCAGTACTTC
CASSHGPSIQYF
>TRBV10-2|TRBJ2-1|few|-
TGCGCCAGCAGTGGCTGGCCAAATGTCGATGAGCAGTTCTTC
CASSGWPNVDEQFF
>TRBV18|TRBJ2-3|many|-
TGTGCCAGCTCACCGGGACATTTCACAGATACGCAGTATTTT
CASSPGHFTDTQYF
>TRBV18|TRBJ2-3|many|-
TGTGCCAGCTCACCACAGGGGATGTTAGGCACAGATACGCAGTATTTT
CASSPQGMLGTDTQYF
>TRBV7-9|TRBJ2-5|medium-sized|-
TGTGCCAGCAGCTTAGCCCCCGACAACGGAGGGACCCAGTACTTC
CASSLAPDNGGTQYF
>TRBV2|TRBJ2-2|medium-sized|-
TGTGCCAGCAGTGTTGGGGGGCACGGGGAGCTGTTTTTT
CASSVGGHGELFF
>TRBV18|TRBJ1-2|many|-
TGTGCCAGCTCACCCTCGGACACCTATGGCTACACCTTC
CASSPSDTYGYTF
>TRBV28|TRBJ2-1|medium-sized|TRBD2
TGTGCCAGCAGTCCCGGGACTAGTTCCGCTCCGGACAATGAGCAGTTCTTC
CASSPGTSSAPDNEQFF
>TRBV28|TRBJ2-7|medium-sized|TRBD1
TGTGCCAGCAGTTTGGGACAGGGTGTCGAGCAGTACTTC
CASSLGQGVEQYF
>TRBV6-5|TRBJ1-2|medium-sized|TRBD1
TGTGCCAGCAGCCGACCGGGACAGGCTAACTATGGCTACACCTTC
CASSRPGQANYGYTF
>TRBV3-1|TRBJ1-1|many|-
TGTGCCAGCAGCCAAGTTCCAGGTCGTACCGATGAAGCTTTCTTT
CASSQVPGRTDEAFF
>TRBV28|TRBJ1-2|medium-sized|-
TGTGCCAGCAGTCCGGGGGTCGGAGGCTACACCTTC
CASSPGVGGYTF
>TRBV10-3|TRBJ1-1|many|-
TGTGCCATCAGTGAGTCCGTTCTGGGGTTGACTGAAGCTTTCTTT
CAISESVLGLTEAFF
>TRBV3-1|TRBJ2-7|-|TRBD2
TGTGCCAGCAGCCAAGGACTAGCGGTCCTTTCCTACGAGCAGTACTTC
CASSQGLAVLSYEQYF
>TRBV12-3/TRBV12-4|TRBJ2-1|medium-sized|-
TGTGCCAGCAGTTGGGGCAGGAGCTCCTACAATGAGCAGTTCTTC
CASSWGRSSYNEQFF
>TRBV10-3|TRBJ2-7|many|-
TGTGCCATCAGTGAGCAATGGACAGTGGCGGGTGAGCAGTACTTC
CAISEQWTVAGEQYF
>TRBV10-3|TRBJ2-5|medium-sized|TRBD2
TGTGCCATCAGCCGGACTAGCGGGGGTCAAGAGACCCAGTACTTC
CAISRTSGGQETQYF
>TRBV19|TRBJ2-2|medium-sized|TRBD1
TGTGCCAGTAGTGTCGGGACAGACACCGGGGAGCTGTTTTTT
CASSVGTDTGELFF
>TRBV19|TRBJ1-6|many|-
TGTGCCAGTAGTAGGCAGGGAGACTCACCCCTCCACTTT
CASSRQGDSPLHF
>TRBV9|TRBJ2-3|medium-sized|TRBD1
TGTGCCAGCAGCGACCGGGACAGGACCAACAAGGGGGATACGCAGTATTTT
CASSDRDRTNKGDTQYF
>TRBV30|TRBJ1-2|many|-
TGTGCCTGGAGTCCGCAGGGAGGTTCTGGCTACACCTTC
CAWSPQGGSGYTF